Following are 5 T cell receptor beta chains from one sample sequenced in a study of blood T cell repertoires in COVID-19. TCRdb keeps only in-frame clones here, not all; method: immunoSEQ multiplex PCR. The data hold 45,000 to 65,000 clones, with more than 85% observed a single time. Source material: peripheral blood. These TCRs come from a man older than 75 in a cohort sampled during active COVID-19.

Only a few counts were recorded for this clone. One junction end does not reproduce the germline sequence, and a read error may be involved. The V gene is TRBV30, the J gene TRBJ2-3; 8 nucleotides align to TRBD2. The CDR3 length is 13 residues. The germline CDR1 and CDR2 sequences are GTSNPN and SVGIG (reference sequence). The chain's CDR3 is CARSSGALDTQYF. The CDR3, as DNA: TGTGCCCGGAGTAGCGGGGCCTTAGATACGCAGTATTTT.

CDR3 nucleotides: TGTGCCAGCTCAGCCGGGACTGCGAACACTGAAGCTTTCTTT. Translated, it gives CASSAGTANTEAFF. The V call is TRBV25-1, the J call TRBJ1-1, with D perhaps TRBD1 (5 bases). In germline, CDR1 is MGHDK, CDR2 SYGVNS. Trimming took 8 bases from V and 1 from J, leaving 14 bases between them. This CDR3 spans 14 amino acids.

The gene calls are TRBV27 and TRBJ1-6; possibly TRBD1 for D (6 bases). In germline, CDR1 is MNHEY, CDR2 SMNVEV (reference sequence). The CDR3 length is 21 residues. Trimming took 0 bases from V and 8 from J, leaving 29 bases between them. In nucleotides, the CDR3 is TGTGCCAGCAGTTTATCGATGGCTTATCATTACGCCGGGACAATGGATTCACCCCTCCACTTT. It translates to CASSLSMAYHYAGTMDSPLHF.

This sequence joins TRBV1 and TRBJ1-6; TRBD1 is the table's D call and was not checked against the DNA. TRBV1 is annotated as a pseudogene. The CDR3 extends over 14 amino acids. The CDR3: CTSSQGQYNSPLHF. CDR3 nucleotides: TGCACCAGCAGCCAGGGACAGTATAATTCACCCCTCCACTTT.

The V gene is TRBV5-1, the J gene TRBJ1-1; 7 nucleotides match TRBD1. Trimming at V came to 4 bases and at J to 1 base, leaving 7 bases not matched to a gene. Germline CDR1 is SGHRS and CDR2 is YFSETQ. There are 15 residues in the CDR3. In DNA form, the CDR3 reads TGCGCCAGCAGCGGAGGACAGGTTGGGAACACTGAAGCTTTCTTT. Encoded protein: CASSGGQVGNTEAFF.